This is a list of T cell receptor beta chains from one sample in a study of T cells in Graves' hyperthyroidism and ophthalmopathy. TCRdb passed the multiplex PCR reads through MiXCR, listing each CDR3 protein once. Of 500,000 to 600,000 distinct CDR3 sequences listed, about 43% are singletons. The sequencing input was peripheral blood or thyroid tissue (not recorded which). The source of these receptors is a woman aged 18-30 years with Graves' hyperthyroidism. CDR3s include the opening cysteine and the closing phenylalanine or tryptophan. The order of the fields is V gene, D gene, J gene, clone size, CDR3 protein, CDR3 DNA. The D gene is left open where the match is weak. The listing skips clone size in some rows; elsewhere it reads once, few, many or a size class.

V: TRBV19
D: TRBD2
J: TRBJ2-1
size: -
CDR3: CASSILSGRGGTNEQFF
DNA: TGTGCCAGTAGTATATTGAGCGGGAGGGGCGGTACGAATGAGCAGTTCTTC

V: TRBV29-1
D: TRBD2
J: TRBJ2-7
size: -
CDR3: CSVEDGSGRENEQYF
DNA: TGCAGCGTTGAAGATGGTAGCGGGAGGGAGAACGAGCAGTACTTC

V: TRBV7-9
D: -
J: TRBJ1-2
size: many
CDR3: CASSLVGHPTWYGYTF
DNA: TGTGCCAGCAGCTTAGTGGGACACCCGACCTGGTATGGCTACACCTTC

V: TRBV5-6
D: -
J: TRBJ2-5
size: many
CDR3: CASSPTGATTRETQYF
DNA: TGTGCCAGCAGCCCGACCGGGGCAACTACACGAGAGACCCAGTACTTC

V: TRBV7-6
D: -
J: TRBJ1-1
size: -
CDR3: CASSFASSANTEAFF
DNA: TGTGCCAGCAGCTTTGCCTCCAGCGCGAACACTGAAGCTTTCTTT

V: TRBV6-5
D: -
J: TRBJ2-5
size: -
CDR3: CASSYSGRQQETQYF
DNA: TGTGCCAGCAGTTACTCAGGCCGACAGCAAGAGACCCAGTACTTC

V: TRBV6-6
D: -
J: TRBJ2-2
size: many
CDR3: CASSPHMGNTGELFF
DNA: TGTGCCAGCAGCCCCCATATGGGGAACACCGGGGAGCTGTTTTTT

V: TRBV27
D: -
J: TRBJ1-1
size: many
CDR3: CASSREFDNAEAFF
DNA: TGTGCCAGCAGCCGGGAGTTTGATAACGCTGAAGCTTTCTTT

V: TRBV5-8
D: -
J: TRBJ1-2
size: many
CDR3: CASSLGDRTNYGYTF
DNA: TGTGCCAGCAGCTTGGGTGACAGGACTAACTATGGCTACACCTTC

V: TRBV5-1
D: TRBD1
J: TRBJ1-4
size: -
CDR3: CASSLGTGRDEKLFF
DNA: TGCGCCAGCAGCTTGGGGACAGGACGGGATGAAAAACTGTTTTTT

V: TRBV6-6
D: -
J: TRBJ2-5
size: many
CDR3: CASSYSDGEETQYF
DNA: TGTGCCAGCAGTTACTCGGATGGGGAAGAGACCCAGTACTTC

V: TRBV20-1
D: -
J: TRBJ2-1
size: few
CDR3: CSARDFRTYNEQFF
DNA: TGCAGTGCTAGAGATTTCAGAACCTACAATGAGCAGTTCTTC

V: TRBV27
D: -
J: TRBJ1-1
size: -
CDR3: CASSPLGGLGTEAFF
DNA: TGTGCCAGTTCTCCCTTGGGGGGGCTGGGAACTGAAGCTTTCTTT

V: TRBV7-9
D: -
J: TRBJ2-7
size: -
CDR3: CASSFVQFSYEQCF
DNA: TGTGCCAGCAGCTTTGTACAATTTAGCTACGAGCAGTGCTTC

V: TRBV19
D: -
J: TRBJ2-5
size: -
CDR3: CASSKGIEETQYF
DNA: TGTGCCAGTAGTAAAGGGATCGAAGAGACCCAGTACTTC

V: TRBV19
D: TRBD2
J: TRBJ2-1
size: -
CDR3: CASSPGLAGKDEQFF
DNA: TGTGCCAGTAGTCCGGGACTAGCGGGAAAGGATGAGCAGTTCTTC

V: TRBV25-1
D: TRBD1
J: TRBJ2-7
size: many
CDR3: CASSGPTGDVGEQYF
DNA: TGTGCCAGCAGTGGACCGACAGGGGACGTCGGCGAGCAGTACTTC

V: TRBV11-1
D: -
J: TRBJ2-7
size: -
CDR3: CDGWTPNSYEQYF
DNA: TGTGACGGGTGGACGCCCAACTCCTACGAGCAGTACTTC

V: TRBV10-3
D: -
J: TRBJ1-4
size: -
CDR3: CAISEPAEKLFF
DNA: TGTGCCATCAGTGAGCCGGCAGAGAAACTGTTTTTT

V: TRBV12-5
D: -
J: TRBJ1-5
size: -
CDR3: CASGFRGGGQPQHF
DNA: TGTGCTAGTGGTTTTAGGGGAGGTGGACAGCCCCAGCATTTT

V: TRBV2
D: -
J: TRBJ2-5
size: once
CDR3: CASLFEEAQYF
DNA: TGTGCCAGCTTATTTGAGGAGGCCCAGTACTTC

V: TRBV5-5
D: -
J: TRBJ2-7
size: many
CDR3: CASSITGEGEQYF
DNA: TGTGCCAGCAGCATTACAGGGGAGGGCGAGCAGTACTTC

V: TRBV20-1
D: -
J: TRBJ2-7
size: many
CDR3: CSARKTMHEQYF
DNA: TGCAGTGCTAGAAAGACTATGCACGAGCAGTACTTC

V: TRBV12-3/TRBV12-4
D: -
J: TRBJ1-5
size: -
CDR3: CASSLSGAGHETQHF
DNA: TGTGCCAGCAGTTTAAGTGGAGCGGGGCACGAGACCCAGCATTTT

V: TRBV10-3
D: -
J: TRBJ1-2
size: -
CDR3: CAISEREENYGYTF
DNA: TGTGCCATCAGTGAGAGGGAGGAGAACTATGGCTACACCTTC

V: TRBV28
D: -
J: TRBJ1-6
size: many
CDR3: CASSLSKTFNSPLHF
DNA: TGTGCCAGCAGTTTATCCAAGACCTTCAATTCACCCCTCCACTTT

V: TRBV11-2
D: -
J: TRBJ1-3
size: many
CDR3: CASSFKGFSGNTIYF
DNA: TGTGCCAGCAGCTTCAAGGGTTTCTCTGGAAACACCATATATTTT

V: TRBV13
D: -
J: TRBJ2-7
size: -
CDR3: CASSSPPPGDGSYEQYF
DNA: TGTGCCAGCAGCTCCCCCCCTCCGGGCGACGGGTCGTACGAGCAGTACTTC

V: TRBV20-1
D: TRBD2
J: TRBJ2-7
size: -
CDR3: CSARAAGDHEQYF
DNA: TGCAGTGCTAGAGCGGCGGGAGACCACGAGCAGTACTTC

V: TRBV29-1
D: -
J: TRBJ1-1
size: many
CDR3: CSVGRWGNTEAFF
DNA: TGCAGCGTAGGGCGCTGGGGGAACACTGAAGCTTTCTTT

V: TRBV20-1
D: TRBD1
J: TRBJ1-6
size: -
CDR3: CSARSRGRGSPLHF
DNA: TGCAGTGCTAGGTCAAGGGGGCGAGGGTCACCCCTCCACTTT

V: TRBV5-1
D: -
J: TRBJ2-1
size: -
CDR3: CASSRTGRANEQFF
DNA: TGCGCCAGCAGCCGGACAGGGAGGGCTAATGAGCAGTTCTTC

V: TRBV10-2
D: TRBD1
J: TRBJ2-7
size: -
CDR3: CASGWTGGASYEQYF
DNA: TGCGCCAGCGGATGGACAGGGGGCGCCTCCTACGAGCAGTACTTC

V: TRBV19
D: -
J: TRBJ1-2
size: -
CDR3: CASSILGTLDGYTF
DNA: TGTGCCAGTAGTATCCTCGGTACACTAGATGGCTACACCTTC

V: TRBV27
D: TRBD2
J: TRBJ2-7
size: many
CDR3: CASSPGTSDSGEQYF
DNA: TGTGCCAGCAGTCCCGGGACTAGCGATTCTGGCGAGCAGTACTTC

V: TRBV7-2
D: -
J: TRBJ1-2
size: -
CDR3: CASSAHLTGVYGYTF
DNA: TGTGCCAGCAGCGCCCACCTGACGGGAGTCTATGGCTACACCTTC

V: TRBV2
D: -
J: TRBJ1-1
size: -
CDR3: CATRRMGTEAFF
DNA: TGTGCCACAAGACGGATGGGCACTGAAGCTTTCTTT

V: TRBV20-1
D: TRBD1
J: TRBJ2-7
size: -
CDR3: CSARAGTGGEQYF
DNA: TGCAGTGCTAGAGCCGGGACAGGGGGCGAGCAGTACTTC

V: TRBV15
D: -
J: TRBJ2-6
size: -
CDR3: CATSSSPDSGANVLTF
DNA: TGTGCCACCAGCAGCTCCCCAGACTCTGGGGCCAACGTCCTGACTTTC

V: TRBV20-1
D: TRBD1
J: TRBJ1-1
size: many
CDR3: CSARDRENTEAFF
DNA: TGCAGTGCTCGGGACAGGGAGAACACTGAAGCTTTCTTT

V: TRBV10-3
D: -
J: TRBJ1-1
size: -
CDR3: CAIKDRRTEAFF
DNA: TGTGCCATCAAAGACAGAAGGACTGAAGCTTTCTTT

V: TRBV20-1
D: -
J: TRBJ2-2
size: many
CDR3: CSARDVRRESTGELFF
DNA: TGCAGTGCTAGAGACGTACGTCGGGAGAGCACCGGGGAGCTGTTTTTT